This T cell receptor (beta chain) stems from a study of blood T cell repertoires in COVID-19. Study in general: Whether acute or convalescent, the COVID-19 samples came from the United States, Italy and Spain. From T cells, B-cell-depleted T cells, or PBMCs came the material, which was cDNA or gDNA.

This CDR3 spans 11 amino acids. Trimming shortened V by 4 bases and J by 2 bases, and 5 bases separated the two germline ends. Per germline, CDR1 DFQATT and CDR2 SNEGSKA (reference sequence). In the authors' workflow: Reference gene primer amplification gave nucleated cell count estimates. Clones were read by immunoSEQ multiplex PCR, and TCRdb kept only the in-frame ones, dropping some. V and J calls and clone size are given by that table; D and trimming were obtained from the DNA. Of some 56,000 clones in the sample, roughly 83% were seen once. The rearrangement uses TRBV20-1 and TRBJ2-5, with D tentatively TRBD1 (5 bases). Sequenced: peripheral blood. This sequence originates from a woman aged 80 or over with acute or convalescent COVID-19. The DNA for the CDR3 is TGCAGTGCTAAGGGGCAAGAGACCCAGTACTTC. This gives the protein CSAKGQETQYF.